The TCR beta chain described here comes from a study of blood T cell repertoires in COVID-19. Turning to the study itself: Sources were T cells, B-cell-depleted T cells, or PBMCs; the material itself was cDNA or gDNA.

Germline lookup yields CDR1 SGHTA and CDR2 FQGNSA. The CDR3 is 15 residues long. Between the trimmed V and J ends, which lost 6 bases and 5 bases, there was a span of 19 bases. Sequencing used immunoSEQ multiplex PCR; TCRdb keeps in-frame clones, though not all of them. The sample shows a few hundred thousand clones, 80% to 90% of them seen only once. Enrollees, about 18 to 89 years old, lived in approximately 25 US areas. The TCR comes from a woman aged 40 to 50 with acute COVID-19. This rearrangement joins TRBV7-2 to TRBJ1-1, with a tentative D call TRBD1 (5 bases). Sequenced input: PBMCs or T cells enriched from blood (not recorded which). CDR3 in DNA: TGTGCCAGCAGACAAGTGGGGGGTGGTAAGACTGAAGCTTTCTTT. It codes for CASRQVGGGKTEAFF.